This T cell receptor (beta chain) was observed in a study of T cell changes during pregnancy in multiple sclerosis. Data came from immunoSEQ multiplex PCR; TCRdb stores just in-frame clones and leaves some out. The table lists some 60,000 clones, 80% to 95% of them singletons. CDR3 length: 14 amino acids. Trimming at V came to 4 bases and at J to 5 bases, leaving 6 bases not matched to a gene. The germline V gene encodes CDR1 SGHDT and CDR2 YYEEEE. The chain combines TRBV5-6 with TRBJ1-5; TRBD1 agrees at 7 bases. This TCR was recovered from a female donor with multiple sclerosis, enrolled in a pregnancy study. The material sequenced was peripheral blood, taken in the first trimester of pregnancy. CDR3 loop: CASSKDRIHQPQHF. DNA for the CDR3: TGTGCCAGCAGCAAGGACAGGATTCATCAGCCCCAGCATTTT.